This T cell receptor (beta chain) was captured in a study of shared clonotypes between healthy human individuals. On the study more broadly: In total, the donors were a couple of women and three men aged 18 to 49. Notes on the study in general: Generation probabilities of non-shared clonotypes were lower (relative to those shared by all four donors).

There were no recent acute infections or vaccinations among the donors, who were healthy HIV-negative adults. CD4+ cell separation produced CD45RA+ naive and CD45RA-negative memory subsets. Germline loops: CDR1 SGHAT, CDR2 FQNNGV. The CDR3 extends over 17 amino acids. Clones were read by immunoSEQ multiplex PCR, and TCRdb kept only the in-frame ones, dropping some. The repertoire includes 2 million to 3 million clones, approximately 92% of them detected once, and over 0.12% sits in the top ten. This clone occurred once. Its antigen is currently unknown. The junction departs from the called germline gene at one end, perhaps through a read error.

This TCR was sampled from a man aged 18 to 29 in good health. V usage is TRBV11-2 and J usage is TRBJ2-7; 7 bases match TRBD1. The specimen was naive CD4+ T cells sorted from blood. The subset here: CD45RA+ positively selected. CDR3 sequence reads: CASSIDSGTVTSYEQYF. For the CDR3, the DNA is TGTGCCAGCAGCATAGACTCCGGGACAGTTACCTCCTACGAGCAGTACTTC.